This T cell receptor beta chain was recorded in a study of graft-versus-host responses after intestinal transplantation. This table comes from immunoSEQ multiplex PCR, and its TCRdb copy is limited to in-frame clones, with some not included. Seen here are some 120,000 clones, roughly nine tenths observed once, and the top ten hold about 0.18%. Concerning this clone: Its antigen is not identified.

Germline loops: CDR1 KGHSH, CDR2 LQKENI. Losses at the gene ends were 6 bases for V and 4 bases for J; bases not matched to a gene: 13. CDR3 length: 16 residues. The gene calls are TRBV18 and TRBJ1-2; 8 bases line up with TRBD1. The sequences come from unstimulated CD4+ T cells sorted from spleen or lymph node cells, collected before intestinal transplant. The TCR sequence derives from a human donor who received an intestinal transplant. The CDR3 here is CASSSGTGASLYGYTF. The DNA of the CDR3 is TGTGCCAGCTCGTCCGGGACAGGAGCGTCTCTCTATGGCTACACCTTC. Full variable domain (missing parts from reference TRBV18 and TRBJ1-2): NAGVMQNPRHLVRRRGQEARLRCSPMKGHSHVYWYRQLPEEGLKFMVYLQKENIIDESGMPKERFSAEFPKEGPSILRIQQVVRGDSAAYFCASSSGTGASLYGYTFGSGTRLTVV.